This TCR beta chain stems from a study of blood T cell repertoires in COVID-19. About the study: Acute and convalescent COVID-19 specimens originated in the United States, Italy and Spain. From T cells, B-cell-depleted T cells, or PBMCs came the material, which was cDNA or gDNA.

In the authors' methods: Amplification from reference gene primers served as the basis for estimated nucleated cell counts. Assay used: immunoSEQ multiplex PCR; TCRdb lists only in-frame clones, some missing. V, J and clone size reflect that table, while D and trimming were determined from the DNA. The data hold roughly 100,000 clones, with around 83% observed a single time. The germline CDR1 and CDR2 sequences are MNHNY and SVGAGI (reference sequence). The V segment lost 5 bases and the J segment 1 base; nucleotides outside the gene matches: 4. The CDR3 covers 14 residues. What was sequenced was peripheral blood. The V gene is TRBV6-6, the J gene TRBJ1-1, with TRBD1 matching over 7 bases. The receptor was isolated from a woman older than 75 with acute or convalescent COVID-19. CDR3 nucleotide sequence: TGTGCCAGCAGTCAGGGACAGAGGAACACTGAAGCTTTCTTT. Translating gives CASSQGQRNTEAFF.